The source of this T cell receptor (beta chain) is a study of yellow fever vaccine responses in identical twins. Findings and limits, study-wide: Twins reportedly showed a vaccine T cell response that seemed partly convergent and partly personalized.

Regarding this clonotype: The target antigen is unknown.

In TCRdb, the RT-PCR reads were re-called with MiXCR into one record per CDR3 protein. Of about 19,000 distinct CDR3 sequences detected, under 70% appear once; the ten largest clones hold 2% to 2.5%. Trimming took 4 bases from V and 0 from J, leaving 19 bases between them. CDR3 length: 18 residues. Per germline, CDR1 SGHDN and CDR2 FVKESK. This receptor was obtained from a woman aged 18-29 years who received the yellow fever vaccine. The chain has TRBV14 and TRBJ2-1, with D possibly TRBD1 on 6 matching bases. The specimen was T cells from blood (PBMCs), unsorted or a sorted subset (not recorded which), collected before or after yellow fever vaccination (not recorded which). The CDR3 spells CASSRDFGTPSSYNEQFF. In nucleotides, the CDR3 is TGTGCCAGCAGCCGCGACTTCGGGACACCCAGCTCCTACAATGAGCAGTTCTTC.